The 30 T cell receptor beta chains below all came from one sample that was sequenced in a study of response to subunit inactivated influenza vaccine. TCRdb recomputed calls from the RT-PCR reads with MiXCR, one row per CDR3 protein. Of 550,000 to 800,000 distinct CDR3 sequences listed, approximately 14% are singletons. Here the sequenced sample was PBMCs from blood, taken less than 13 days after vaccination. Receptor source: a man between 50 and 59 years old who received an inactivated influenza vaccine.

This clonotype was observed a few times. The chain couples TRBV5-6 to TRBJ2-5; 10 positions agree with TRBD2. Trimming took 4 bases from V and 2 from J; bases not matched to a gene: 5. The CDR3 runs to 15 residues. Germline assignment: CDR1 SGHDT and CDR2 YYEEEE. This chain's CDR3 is CASSRLLAGQETQYF. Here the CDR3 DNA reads TGTGCCAGCAGCCGTCTACTAGCGGGGCAAGAGACCCAGTACTTC.

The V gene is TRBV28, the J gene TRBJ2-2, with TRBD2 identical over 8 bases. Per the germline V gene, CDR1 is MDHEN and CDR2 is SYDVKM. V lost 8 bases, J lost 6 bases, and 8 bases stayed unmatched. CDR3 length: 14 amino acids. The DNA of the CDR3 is TGTGCCAGCCAACCAGCGGGAGCCTCCGGGGAGCTGTTTTTT. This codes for CASQPAGASGELFF.

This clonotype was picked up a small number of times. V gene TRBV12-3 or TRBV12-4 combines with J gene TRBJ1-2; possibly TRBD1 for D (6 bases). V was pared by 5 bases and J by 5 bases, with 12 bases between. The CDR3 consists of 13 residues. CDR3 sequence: CASSVQGRYGYTF. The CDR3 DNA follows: TGTGCCAGCAGTGTACAGGGTAGATATGGCTACACCTTC.

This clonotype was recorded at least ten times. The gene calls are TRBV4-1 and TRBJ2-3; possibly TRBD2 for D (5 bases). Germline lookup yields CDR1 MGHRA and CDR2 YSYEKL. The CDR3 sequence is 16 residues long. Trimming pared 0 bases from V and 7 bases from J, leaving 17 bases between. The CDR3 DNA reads TGCGCCAGCAGCCAAGAAACCGGCCACGGAGGATATACGCAGTATTTT. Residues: CASSQETGHGGYTQYF.

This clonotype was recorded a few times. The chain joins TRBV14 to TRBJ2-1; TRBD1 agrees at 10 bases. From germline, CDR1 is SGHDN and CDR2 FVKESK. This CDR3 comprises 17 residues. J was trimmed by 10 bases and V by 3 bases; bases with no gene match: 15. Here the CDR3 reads CASSQSRQGADLEEQFF. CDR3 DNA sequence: TGTGCCAGCAGCCAGTCCCGACAGGGGGCGGACCTCGAGGAGCAGTTCTTC. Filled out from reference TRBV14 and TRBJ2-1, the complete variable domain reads EAGVTQFPSHSVIEKGQTVTLRCDPISGHDNLYWYRRVMGKEIKFLLHFVKESKQDESGMPNNRFLAERTGGTYSTLKVQPAELEDSGVYFCASSQSRQGADLEEQFFGPGTRLTVL.

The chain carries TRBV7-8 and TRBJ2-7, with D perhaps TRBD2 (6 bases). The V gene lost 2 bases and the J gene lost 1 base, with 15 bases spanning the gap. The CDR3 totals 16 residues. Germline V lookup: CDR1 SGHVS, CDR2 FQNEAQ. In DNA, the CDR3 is TGTGCCAGCAGCTTAATGCGGGGAGGAGGATCCTACGAGCAGTACTTC. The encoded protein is CASSLMRGGGSYEQYF.

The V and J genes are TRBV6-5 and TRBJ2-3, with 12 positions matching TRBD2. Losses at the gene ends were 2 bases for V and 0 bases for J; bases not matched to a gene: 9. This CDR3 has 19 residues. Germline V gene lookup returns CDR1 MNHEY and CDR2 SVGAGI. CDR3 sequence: CASSYRRRTSGASTDTQYF. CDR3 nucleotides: TGTGCCAGCAGTTACCGTCGACGGACTAGCGGGGCTAGCACAGATACGCAGTATTTT.

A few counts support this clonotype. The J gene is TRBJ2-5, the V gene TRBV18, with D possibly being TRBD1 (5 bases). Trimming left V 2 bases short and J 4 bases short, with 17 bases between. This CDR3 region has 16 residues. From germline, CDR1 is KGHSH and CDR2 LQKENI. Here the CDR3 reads CASSPRRGNSGETQYF. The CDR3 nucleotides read TGTGCCAGCTCACCAAGAAGGGGTAATTCAGGAGAGACCCAGTACTTC.

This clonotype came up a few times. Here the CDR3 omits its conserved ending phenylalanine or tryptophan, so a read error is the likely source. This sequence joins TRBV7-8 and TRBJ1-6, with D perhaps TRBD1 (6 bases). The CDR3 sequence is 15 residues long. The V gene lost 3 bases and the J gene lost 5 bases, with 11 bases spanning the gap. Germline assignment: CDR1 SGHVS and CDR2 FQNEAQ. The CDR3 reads CASSFQTGDNSPLHL. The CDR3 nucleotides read TGTGCCAGCAGCTTTCAGACAGGAGATAATTCACCCCTCCACCTT.

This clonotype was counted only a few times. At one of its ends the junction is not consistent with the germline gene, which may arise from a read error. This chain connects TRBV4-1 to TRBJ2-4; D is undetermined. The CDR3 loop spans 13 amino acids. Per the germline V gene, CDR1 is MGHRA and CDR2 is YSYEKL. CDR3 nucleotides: TGCGCCAGCAGCCAAGATCCCCTGATGGACCCGGACTTC. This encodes CASSQDPLMDPDF.

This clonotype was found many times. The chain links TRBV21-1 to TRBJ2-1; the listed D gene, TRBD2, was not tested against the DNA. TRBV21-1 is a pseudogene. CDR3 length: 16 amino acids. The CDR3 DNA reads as TGTGCCAGCAGCAGCCCGGGACTCCACGCGGGTAGGGAGCAGTTCTTC. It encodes CASSSPGLHAGREQFF.

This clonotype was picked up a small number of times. CDR3 in amino acids: CASSLFGPSSGNTIYF. As DNA, the CDR3 is TGTGCCAGCAGCTTATTCGGACCCTCCTCTGGAAACACCATATATTTT. The V call is TRBV7-9, the J call TRBJ1-3; D remains unclear. Germline CDR1 SEHNR, CDR2 FQNEAQ (reference sequence). This CDR3 has 16 amino acids. The V end was cut by 2 bases, the J end by 0 bases, with 11 bases between.

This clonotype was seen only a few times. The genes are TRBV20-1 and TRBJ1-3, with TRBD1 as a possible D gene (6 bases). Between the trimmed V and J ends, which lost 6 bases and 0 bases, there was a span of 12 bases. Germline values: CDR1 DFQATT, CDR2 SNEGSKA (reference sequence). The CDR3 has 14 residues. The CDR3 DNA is TGCAGTGCCCCAGACAGGAGCTCTGGAAACACCATATATTTT. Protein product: CSAPDRSSGNTIYF.

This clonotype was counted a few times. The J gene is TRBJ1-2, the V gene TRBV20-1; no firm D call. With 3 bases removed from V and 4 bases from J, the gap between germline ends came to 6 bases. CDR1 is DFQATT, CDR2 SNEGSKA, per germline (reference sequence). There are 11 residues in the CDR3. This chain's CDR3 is CSASDGYGYTF. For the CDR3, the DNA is TGCAGTGCTAGTGATGGCTATGGCTACACCTTC.

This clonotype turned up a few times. CDR3 nucleotides: TGTGCCAGCAGAACAAGGGCCCTCTATTCCTTCTACAATGAGCAGTTCTTC. Translation: CASRTRALYSFYNEQFF. The chain uses TRBV12-3 or TRBV12-4 and TRBJ2-1; D is undetermined. This CDR3 has 17 residues. The V gene lost 6 bases and the J gene lost 3 bases, with 21 bases spanning the gap.

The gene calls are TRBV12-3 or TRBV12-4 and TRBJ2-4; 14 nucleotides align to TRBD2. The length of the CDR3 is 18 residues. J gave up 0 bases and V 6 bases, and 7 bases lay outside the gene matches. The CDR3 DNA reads TGTGCCAGCAGCCCGGGACTAGCGGGAGCCCTAGCCAAAAACATTCAGTACTTC. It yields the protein CASSPGLAGALAKNIQYF.

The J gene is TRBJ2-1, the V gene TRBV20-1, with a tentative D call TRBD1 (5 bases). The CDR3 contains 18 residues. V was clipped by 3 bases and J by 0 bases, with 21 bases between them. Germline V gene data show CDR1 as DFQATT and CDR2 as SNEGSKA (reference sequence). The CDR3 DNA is TGCAGTGCTAGTAGCCAGGGCCTCTTTTGGAGCTCCTACAATGAGCAGTTCTTC. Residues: CSASSQGLFWSSYNEQFF.

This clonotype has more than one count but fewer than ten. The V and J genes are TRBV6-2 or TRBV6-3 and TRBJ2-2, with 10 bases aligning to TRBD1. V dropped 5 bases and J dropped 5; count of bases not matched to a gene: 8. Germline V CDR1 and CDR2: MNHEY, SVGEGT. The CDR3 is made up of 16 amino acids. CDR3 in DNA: TGTGCCAGCAGTAACATCGACAGGGGGCGGACCGGGGAGCTGTTTTTT. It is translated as CASSNIDRGRTGELFF.

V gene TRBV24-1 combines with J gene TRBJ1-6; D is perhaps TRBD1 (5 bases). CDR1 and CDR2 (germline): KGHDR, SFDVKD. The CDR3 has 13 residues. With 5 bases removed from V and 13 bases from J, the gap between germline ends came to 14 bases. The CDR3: CATSVSGTSPLHF. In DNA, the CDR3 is TGTGCCACCAGTGTATCGGGGACTTCGCCCCTCCACTTT.

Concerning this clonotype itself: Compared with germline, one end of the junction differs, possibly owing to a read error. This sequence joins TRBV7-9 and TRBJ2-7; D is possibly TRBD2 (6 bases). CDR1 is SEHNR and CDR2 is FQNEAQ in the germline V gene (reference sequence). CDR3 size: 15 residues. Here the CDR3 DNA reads TGTGCCAGCAGTTTAGCCGGGAGTGAAACCTACGAGCAGTACTTC. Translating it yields CASSLAGSETYEQYF. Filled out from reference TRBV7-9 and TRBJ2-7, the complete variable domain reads DTGVSQNPRHKITKRGQNVTFRCDPISEHNRLYWYRQTLGQGPEFLTYFQNEAQLEKSRLLSDRFSAERPKGSFSTLEIQRTEQGDSAMYLCASSLAGSETYEQYFGPGTRLTVT.

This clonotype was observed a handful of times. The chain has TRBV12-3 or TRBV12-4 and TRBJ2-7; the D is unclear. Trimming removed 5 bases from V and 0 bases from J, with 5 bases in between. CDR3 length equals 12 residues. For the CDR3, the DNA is TGTGCCAGCAGTGCCCGCTCCTACGAGCAGTACTTC. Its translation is CASSARSYEQYF.

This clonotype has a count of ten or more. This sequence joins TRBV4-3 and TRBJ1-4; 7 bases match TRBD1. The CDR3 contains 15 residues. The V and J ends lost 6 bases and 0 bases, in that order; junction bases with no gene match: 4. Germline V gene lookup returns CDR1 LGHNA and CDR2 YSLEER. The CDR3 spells CASSVTGATNEKLFF. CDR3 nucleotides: TGCGCCAGCAGTGTCACAGGGGCAACTAATGAAAAACTGTTTTTT.

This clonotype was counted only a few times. CDR3 region: CASSESIIGLRETQYF. The CDR3 DNA reads as TGTGCCAGCAGTGAAAGTATTATTGGGCTTCGAGAGACCCAGTACTTC. This chain joins TRBV25-1 and TRBJ2-5; D unclear. The CDR3 consists of 16 residues. Germline CDR1 and CDR2: MGHDK and SYGVNS. Trimming pared 2 bases from V and 4 bases from J, leaving 17 bases between.

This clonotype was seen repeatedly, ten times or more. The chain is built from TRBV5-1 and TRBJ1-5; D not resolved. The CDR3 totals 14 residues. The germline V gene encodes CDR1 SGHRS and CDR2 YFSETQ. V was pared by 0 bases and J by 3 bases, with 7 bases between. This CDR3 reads CASSLGQNNQPQHF. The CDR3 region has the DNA TGCGCCAGCAGCTTGGGCCAGAACAATCAGCCCCAGCATTTT.

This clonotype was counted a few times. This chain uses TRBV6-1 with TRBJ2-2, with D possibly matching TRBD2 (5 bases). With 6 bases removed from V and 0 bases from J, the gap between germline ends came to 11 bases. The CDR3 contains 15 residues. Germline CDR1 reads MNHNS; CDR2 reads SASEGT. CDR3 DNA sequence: TGTGCCAGCAGGCGGGTCAGATCGAACACCGGGGAGCTGTTTTTT. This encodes CASRRVRSNTGELFF.

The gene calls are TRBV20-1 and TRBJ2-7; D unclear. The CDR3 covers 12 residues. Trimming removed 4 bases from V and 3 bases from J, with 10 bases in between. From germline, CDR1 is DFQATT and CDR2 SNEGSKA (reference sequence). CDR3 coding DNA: TGCAGTGCTAACGATCCAGACTACGAGCAGTACTTC. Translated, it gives CSANDPDYEQYF.

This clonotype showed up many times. CDR3 coding DNA: TGCGCCAGCAGCTTAGGACCGGCTAGCGGGAGCACAGATACGCAGTATTTT. It translates to CASSLGPASGSTDTQYF. The V call is TRBV5-1, the J call TRBJ2-3, with 8 bases aligning to TRBD2. V lost 2 bases, J lost 0 bases, and 8 bases stayed unmatched. Germline V gene sequence: CDR1 SGHRS, CDR2 YFSETQ. There are 17 residues in the CDR3.

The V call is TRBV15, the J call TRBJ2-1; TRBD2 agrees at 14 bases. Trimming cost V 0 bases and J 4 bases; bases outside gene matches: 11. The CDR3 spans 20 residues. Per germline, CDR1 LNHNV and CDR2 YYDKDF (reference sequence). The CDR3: CATSREGLAGALSLYNEQFF. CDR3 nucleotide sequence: TGTGCCACCAGCAGAGAGGGACTAGCGGGAGCGTTAAGCCTGTACAATGAGCAGTTCTTC.

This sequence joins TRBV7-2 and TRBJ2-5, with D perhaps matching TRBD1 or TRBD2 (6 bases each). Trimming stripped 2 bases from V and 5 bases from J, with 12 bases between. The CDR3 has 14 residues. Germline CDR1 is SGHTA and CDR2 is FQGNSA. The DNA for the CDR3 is TGTGCCAGCAGCTTAATGGGGGGCCGCGAGACCCAGTACTTC. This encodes CASSLMGGRETQYF.

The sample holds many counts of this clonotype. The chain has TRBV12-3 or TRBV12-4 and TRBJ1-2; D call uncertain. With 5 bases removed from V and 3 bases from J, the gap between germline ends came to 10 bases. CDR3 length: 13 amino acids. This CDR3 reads CASSRPAHYGYTF. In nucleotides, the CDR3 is TGTGCCAGCAGTCGCCCAGCCCACTATGGCTACACCTTC.